This T cell receptor beta chain was sequenced for a study of CD8 T cells in ankylosing spondylitis. From the 5' RACE reads, TCRdb called clonotypes with MiXCR, one entry per CDR3 protein. The sample lists fewer than 200,000 distinct CDR3 sequences; 9.8% were seen once. Overall study findings and caveats: Clones linked to the disease showed a CD8+ phenotype. They occurred at relatively low frequencies in peripheral blood. Within matched ankylosing spondylitis synovial fluid, disease-linked clones were reportedly significantly enriched. A TCR beta motif of about eight highly homologous variants appeared characteristic of ankylosing spondylitis blood.

This clonotype was seen repeatedly, ten times or more. The antigen remains unidentified. Germline V CDR1 and CDR2: SGDLS, YYNGEE. Trimming removed 6 bases from V and 0 bases from J, with 14 bases in between. The CDR3 loop spans 15 amino acids. The sequencing input was blood, either unsorted or a sorted T cell fraction (not recorded which). The receptor's source is a female donor with ankylosing spondylitis or in good health (not recorded which). The chain recombines TRBV9 with TRBJ2-3; D not certain. Written as DNA, the CDR3 is TGTGCCAGCACCCCTTCCCTGGAGAGCACAGATACGCAGTATTTT. It yields the protein CASTPSLESTDTQYF. Full variable domain (missing parts from reference TRBV9 and TRBJ2-3): DSGVTQTPKHLITATGQRVTLRCSPRSGDLSVYWYQQSLDQGLQFLIQYYNGEERAKGNILERFSAQQFPDLHSELNLSSLELGDSALYFCASTPSLESTDTQYFGPGTRLTVL.